The entry that follows covers one T cell receptor beta chain sequence. Its target is not known. Genomic DNA constituted the template upon which TCR beta VDJ and CDR3 profiling was performed. Via MiXCR, TCRdb re-called the reads, giving one row per CDR3 protein. The sample comprises approximately 200,000 distinct CDR3 sequences, around 50% of which are singletons, and approximately 15% rests with the top ten. The data belong to a study of CD8+CD57+ T cells in acquired aplastic anemia. The study, taken as a whole, reports: Patient and control CD8+ Simpson's diversity was not significantly different.

Germline lookup yields CDR1 SNHLY and CDR2 FYNNEI. V was pared by 8 bases and J by 3 bases, with 8 bases of the junction left unmatched. The CDR3 is 15 amino acids. Sequenced material: sorted CD4+, CD8+, or CD8+CD57+ T cells (not recorded which) from PBMCs. The rearrangement uses TRBV2 and TRBJ2-5; 11 nucleotides match TRBD2. The TCR comes from a human donor in good health, serving as a control. This CDR3 is CASARDSGGEETQYF. The CDR3 nucleotides are TGTGCCAGCGCCCGGGATAGCGGGGGGGAAGAGACCCAGTACTTC.